One sample yielded the 28 T cell receptor beta chains listed below, sequenced in a study of OX40 agonist ivuxolimab in advanced cancers. Assay used: immunoSEQ multiplex PCR; TCRdb lists only in-frame clones, some missing. The sample contains 70,000 or so clones, 80% to 90% of which appear only once. Sample: CD4+ or CD8+ T cells sorted from blood, taken in a trial of the OX40 agonist ivuxolimab. All receptors derive from an adult with an advanced solid tumor such as melanoma, head and neck, liver or kidney cancer.

The chain recombines TRBV10-3 with TRBJ2-1; the match to TRBD2 covers 10 bases. In germline, CDR1 is ENHRY, CDR2 SYGVKD. V lost 2 bases, J lost 6 bases, and 4 bases stayed unmatched. The CDR3 is 15 residues long. The CDR3 sequence is CAISETGLALNEQFF. The CDR3 bases are TGTGCCATCAGTGAGACGGGACTAGCGCTCAATGAGCAGTTCTTC.

The chain uses TRBV7-2 and TRBJ2-6; D is ambiguous. Germline CDR1 is SGHTA and CDR2 is FQGNSA. Between the trimmed V and J ends, which lost 5 bases and 0 bases, there was a span of 8 bases. This CDR3 is 15 amino acids long. CDR3 nucleotide sequence: TGTGCCAGCAGCGCCTATAACTCTGGGGCCAACGTCCTGACTTTC. It translates to CASSAYNSGANVLTF.

This rearrangement joins TRBV27 to TRBJ1-2; D possibly corresponds to TRBD1 (5 bases). CDR3 size: 14 residues. V was pared by 3 bases and J by 4 bases, with 12 bases between. The V gene's germline CDR1 is MNHEY and CDR2 SMNVEV (reference sequence). The CDR3 nucleotides read TGTGCCAGCAGTTTCCAGGGTTTAGGCTATGGCTACACCTTC. Translating it yields CASSFQGLGYGYTF.

The V call is TRBV6-5, the J call TRBJ1-1, with a possible D match to TRBD1 (5 bases). CDR1 MNHEY and CDR2 SVGAGI come from the germline V gene. CDR3 length: 11 residues. V shed 5 bases and J shed 14 bases, with 15 bases lying between them. CDR3 amino acids: CASSKGPKGFF. In DNA, the CDR3 is TGTGCCAGCAGTAAGGGACCCAAGGGGTTCTTT.

Comment on this clone: Germline is not matched at one junction end, which may reflect a read error. CDR3 loop: CAWAQLGQGFTGAFF. CDR3 nucleotides: TGTGCCTGGGCCCAACTGGGACAGGGGTTCACTGGAGCTTTCTTT. V is TRBV30 and J is TRBJ1-1, with 10 bases matching TRBD1. Germline CDR1 reads GTSNPN; CDR2 reads SVGIG (reference sequence). The CDR3 length is 15 residues.

This chain connects TRBV14 to TRBJ1-2; D perhaps matches TRBD1 (5 bases). The CDR3 covers 15 residues. CDR1 and CDR2 (germline): SGHDN, FVKESK. V was trimmed by 4 bases and J by 3 bases, leaving 15 bases between them. DNA for the CDR3: TGTGCCAGCAGCCCAACGGCAGGGCTTGACTATGGCTACACCTTC. This translates into CASSPTAGLDYGYTF.

The chain recombines TRBV6-5 with TRBJ1-5; no reliable D call. This CDR3 contains 15 residues. Trimming cost V 5 bases and J 5 bases, with 16 bases left between them. The germline V gene has CDR1 MNHEY and CDR2 SVGAGI. The CDR3 DNA is TGTGCCAGCAGTCACGGGTCCGGTGGAGATCAGCCCCAGCATTTT. Translation gives CASSHGSGGDQPQHF.

This sequence joins TRBV5-4 and TRBJ1-1; D not resolved. Germline-derived CDR1 and CDR2 are SGHNT and YYREEE (reference sequence). This CDR3 comprises 14 residues. V was clipped by 4 bases and J by 4 bases, with 14 bases between them. CDR3 protein: CASSRAAEGTEAFF. In nucleotides, the CDR3 is TGTGCCAGCAGCCGGGCCGCGGAAGGCACTGAAGCTTTCTTT.

This clone appeared a single time. The chain combines TRBV10-3 with TRBJ2-3; 7 nucleotides match TRBD2. With V trimmed by 0 bases and J by 1 base, 10 bases remained unmatched. The CDR3 consists of 18 residues. Germline CDR1 is ENHRY and CDR2 is SYGVKD. Here the CDR3 DNA reads TGTGCCATCAGTGAGTCTAAGACTAGCCTGGCGGGCACAGATACGCAGTATTTT. This codes for CAISESKTSLAGTDTQYF.

This sequence joins TRBV15 and TRBJ1-1, with a possible D match to TRBD1 (6 bases). Germline CDR1 is LNHNV and CDR2 is YYDKDF (reference sequence). V lost 1 base, J lost 0 bases, and 12 bases lay in between. The CDR3 runs 16 residues. The CDR3 sequence is CATSRAPTGMNTEAFF. CDR3 DNA: TGTGCCACCAGCAGAGCGCCGACAGGAATGAACACTGAAGCTTTCTTT.

CDR3 DNA: TGTGCCAGCAGCCTGGGACTGCCTTTTAGGCCCCAGCATTTT. Protein product: CASSLGLPFRPQHF. The genes are TRBV6-1 and TRBJ1-5; D is perhaps TRBD1 (5 bases). The CDR3 totals 14 residues. From germline, CDR1 is MNHNS and CDR2 SASEGT. Trimming removed 6 bases from V and 9 bases from J, with 18 bases in between.

This rearrangement joins TRBV5-6 to TRBJ2-3, with 7 nucleotides matching TRBD2. CDR3 size: 14 residues. Unmatched junction bases numbered 4, after V lost 0 bases and J lost 6 bases. Germline loops: CDR1 SGHDT, CDR2 YYEEEE. CDR3 in DNA: TGTGCCAGCAGCTTGGGGGGAGGGGCCGATACGCAGTATTTT. It is translated as CASSLGGGADTQYF.

The chain has TRBV19 and TRBJ2-3, with 7 bases that match TRBD2. CDR1 is LNHDA and CDR2 is SQIVND in the germline V gene (reference sequence). This CDR3 is 18 amino acids long. V shed 0 bases and J 2 bases; nucleotides not matched to a gene: 11. CDR3 in DNA: TGTGCCAGTAGTATAGAGGGGAGGGGCGGGACCTTCACAGATACGCAGTATTTT. Its translation is CASSIEGRGGTFTDTQYF.

V gene TRBV6-5 combines with J gene TRBJ1-2; the D gene is possibly TRBD1 (5 bases). The CDR3 has 12 residues. Deletions cut 5 bases from V and 4 bases from J, with 8 bases between. Germline V CDR1 and CDR2: MNHEY, SVGAGI. The CDR3 region has the DNA TGTGCCAGCAGTAGACAGATCTATGGCTACACCTTC. Protein product: CASSRQIYGYTF.

V gene TRBV6-5 combines with J gene TRBJ2-1; maybe TRBD2 (5 bases). From germline, CDR1 is MNHEY and CDR2 SVGAGI. Trimming shortened V by 3 bases and J by 6 bases, and 12 bases separated the two germline ends. The CDR3 totals 14 residues. CDR3 sequence (DNA): TGTGCCAGCAGTTATGGGCTAGCTACCAATGAGCAGTTCTTC. As protein: CASSYGLATNEQFF.

The chain has TRBV6-5 and TRBJ1-1; perhaps TRBD1 as D (6 bases). Germline values: CDR1 MNHEY, CDR2 SVGAGI. The length of the CDR3 is 14 residues. V was shortened by 6 bases and J by 0 bases, with 11 bases between the two germline ends. The CDR3 loop is CASSRGRVNTEAFF. The CDR3 DNA reads TGTGCCAGCAGCAGGGGCAGGGTGAACACTGAAGCTTTCTTT.

The chain links TRBV5-1 to TRBJ1-1; tentatively, D is TRBD1 (6 bases). The CDR3 contains 14 residues. Deletions cut 4 bases from V and 3 bases from J, with 13 bases between. Germline-derived CDR1 and CDR2 are SGHRS and YFSETQ. The CDR3 spells CASSPDSGDTEAFF. For the CDR3, the DNA is TGCGCCAGCAGCCCGGACAGTGGGGACACTGAAGCTTTCTTT.

This clone has just a few counts. The chain is built from TRBV11-1 and TRBJ1-1; TRBD1 is a possible D gene (5 bases). The CDR3 extends over 15 amino acids. CDR1 is SGHAT, CDR2 FQDESV, per germline (reference sequence). Trimming shortened V by 3 bases and J by 1 base, and 12 bases separated the two germline ends. CDR3 nucleotides: TGTGCCAGCAGCTTTGGGGGAGGCGGGAACACTGAAGCTTTCTTT. It yields the protein CASSFGGGGNTEAFF. The entire variable domain, with the rest obtained from reference TRBV11-1 and TRBJ1-1, is as follows: EAEVAQSPRYKITEKSQAVAFWCDPISGHATLYWYRQILGQGPELLVQFQDESVVDDSQLPKDRFSAERLKGVDSTLKIQPAELGDSAMYLCASSFGGGGNTEAFFGQGTRLTVV.

The V and J genes are TRBV27 and TRBJ1-1; 11 positions agree with TRBD1. Trimming at V came to 5 bases and at J to 1 base, leaving 0 bases not matched to a gene. Looked up from germline, CDR1 is MNHEY and CDR2 is SMNVEV (reference sequence). This CDR3 has 14 residues. The CDR3 nucleotides read TGTGCCAGCAGTGGACAGGGGGCGAACACTGAAGCTTTCTTT. Translated, it gives CASSGQGANTEAFF.

This CDR3 is CASSPGTGPGNTIYF. The CDR3, as DNA: TGTGCCAGCTCACCAGGGACAGGACCTGGAAACACCATATATTTT. The chain is built from TRBV18 and TRBJ1-3, with 8 nucleotides matching TRBD1. The V gene end was trimmed by 2 bases and the J gene end by 2 bases; junction bases not matched to a gene: 2. The CDR3 spans 15 residues. The germline V gene encodes CDR1 KGHSH and CDR2 LQKENI.

The gene calls are TRBV4-3 and TRBJ1-4; the D gene is possibly TRBD1 (5 bases). CDR1 is LGHNA, CDR2 YSLEER, per germline. V lost 4 bases, J lost 10 bases, and 19 bases lay in between. The CDR3 length is 15 residues. Here the CDR3 DNA reads TGCGCCAGCAGCCTAAAGGTACAGACAGAGGGAAAACTGTTTTTT. Translated: CASSLKVQTEGKLFF.

This chain uses TRBV10-3 with TRBJ1-5; D ambiguous. The CDR3 sequence is 13 residues long. Germline CDR1 and CDR2: ENHRY and SYGVKD. Trimming cost V 2 bases and J 6 bases, with 8 bases left between them. The CDR3: CAISEEPGQPQHF. DNA for the CDR3: TGTGCCATCAGTGAGGAGCCAGGTCAGCCCCAGCATTTT.

The chain has TRBV5-4 and TRBJ1-2, with D tentatively TRBD1 (6 bases). Germline values: CDR1 SGHNT, CDR2 YYREEE (reference sequence). V was trimmed by 4 bases and J by 7 bases, leaving 14 bases between them. The length of the CDR3 is 13 residues. The CDR3 nucleotides are TGTGCCAGCAGCAGGGACACCTGGGGTGGCTACACCTTC. Residues: CASSRDTWGGYTF.

This clone showed up just a few times. The chain employs TRBV6-1 and TRBJ1-2, with 7 bases matching TRBD1. CDR3 length equals 15 residues. Germline lookup yields CDR1 MNHNS and CDR2 SASEGT. The ends lost 2 bases at V and 5 bases at J; junction bases unmatched: 8. The CDR3 loop is CASSEPHTGEYGYTF. CDR3 DNA: TGTGCCAGCAGTGAACCCCACACAGGGGAGTATGGCTACACCTTC.

There are a few counts of this clone. This chain links TRBV15 with TRBJ1-6; D is possibly TRBD1 (6 bases). V dropped 0 bases and J dropped 5 bases, with 14 bases sitting between them. CDR3 length: 17 residues. CDR1 is LNHNV and CDR2 is YYDKDF in the germline V gene (reference sequence). The CDR3 DNA reads as TGTGCCACCAGCAGAGATCGGGGGGGGCTAAATAATTCACCCCTCCACTTT. It codes for CATSRDRGGLNNSPLHF.

This clone was recorded only once. V is TRBV16 and J is TRBJ2-2; D ambiguous. The germline V and J ends were trimmed by 4 bases and 8 bases, with 17 bases remaining between them. The V gene's germline CDR1 is KGHSY and CDR2 FQNENV. This CDR3 has 15 amino acids. The chain's CDR3 is CASSPTAVGRGELFF. The CDR3 region has the DNA TGTGCCAGCAGCCCCACCGCCGTCGGTCGAGGGGAGCTGTTTTTT.

CDR3 sequence (DNA): TGTGCCAGCAGCGGCGCGACAGGGACTAGCACAGATACGCAGTATTTT. This codes for CASSGATGTSTDTQYF. The V call is TRBV28, the J call TRBJ2-3; D possibly corresponds to TRBD1 (7 bases). Germline CDR1 is MDHEN and CDR2 is SYDVKM. The V and J ends lost 6 bases and 0 bases respectively, with 16 bases between them. This CDR3 comprises 16 residues.

The chain employs TRBV5-8 and TRBJ1-1; D may be TRBD1 (5 bases). Germline CDR1 and CDR2: SGHTS and YDEGEE. This CDR3 region has 14 residues. Trimming left V 0 bases short and J 5 bases short, with 11 bases between. CDR3 sequence: CASSLAGRGTEAFF. In nucleotides, the CDR3 is TGTGCCAGCAGCTTGGCTGGGCGGGGGACTGAAGCTTTCTTT.